This passage covers 18 T cell receptor beta chains from one sample sequenced in a study of blood T cell repertoires in COVID-19. Sequencing was performed with immunoSEQ multiplex PCR; in TCRdb, only in-frame clones are kept and a portion is missing. Here the sample spans about 50,000 clones, 86% being singletons. The sequenced sample was peripheral blood. These TCRs come from a man aged 80 or over with active COVID-19.

The chain joins TRBV11-2 to TRBJ2-2; D may be TRBD2 (6 bases). The CDR3 length is 15 residues. The germline V and J ends were trimmed by 0 bases and 7 bases, with 12 bases remaining between them. Germline values: CDR1 SGHAT, CDR2 FQNNGV. This CDR3 reads CASSLDPGAVGELFF. The CDR3 coding sequence is TGTGCCAGCAGCTTAGACCCGGGAGCGGTCGGGGAGCTGTTTTTT.

V and J are TRBV28 and TRBJ1-5; possible D gene TRBD1, 6 bases. The CDR3 consists of 17 residues. Germline V gene data show CDR1 as MDHEN and CDR2 as SYDVKM. Trimming cost V 7 bases and J 4 bases, with 23 bases left between them. CDR3 region: CASTRRNYGTQNQPQHF. CDR3 DNA: TGTGCCAGCACCCGAAGGAATTACGGGACACAGAATCAGCCCCAGCATTTT.

In DNA form, the CDR3 reads TGTGCCAGTAGTCTCGGACAGGGTACGAACACCGGGGAGCTGTTTTTT. It codes for CASSLGQGTNTGELFF. The V and J genes are TRBV19 and TRBJ2-2, with 8 bases fitting TRBD1. With V trimmed by 5 bases and J by 0 bases, 5 bases remained unmatched. Germline values: CDR1 LNHDA, CDR2 SQIVND (reference sequence). This CDR3 region has 16 residues.

The V gene is TRBV11-2, the J gene TRBJ2-3; D call uncertain. The germline CDR1 and CDR2 sequences are SGHAT and FQNNGV. Trimming took off 5 bases at V and 7 bases at J, with 7 bases between the two ends. This CDR3 has 11 amino acids. CDR3 DNA sequence: TGTGCCAGCAGCCCCGGTAATACGCAGTATTTT. Protein product: CASSPGNTQYF.

This clone occurred a few times. The chain recombines TRBV27 with TRBJ2-1; D is unclear. The germline V gene has CDR1 MNHEY and CDR2 SMNVEV (reference sequence). V lost 5 bases to trimming and J lost 4 bases, with 9 bases between them. The CDR3 spans 13 residues. The CDR3 region has the DNA TGTGCCAGCAGTCCGACTGTTTACAATGAGCAGTTCTTC. Residues: CASSPTVYNEQFF.

This chain joins TRBV6-9 and TRBJ2-1; 9 nucleotides align to TRBD2. Germline assignment: CDR1 MNHGY and CDR2 SVAAGI. V lost 2 bases and J lost 6; bases outside the gene matches: 5. There are 15 residues in the CDR3. For the CDR3, the DNA is TGTGCCAGCAGTTATCTGGCGGGAGGGGTCAATGAGCAGTTCTTC. It encodes CASSYLAGGVNEQFF.

J is TRBJ2-3 and V is TRBV18, with 14 nucleotides matching TRBD2. CDR3 size: 16 residues. The trim removed 0 bases at V and 5 bases at J, leaving 1 base unmatched. Germline CDR1 reads KGHSH; CDR2 reads LQKENI. The CDR3 region is CASSPPTSGRGDTQYF. CDR3 sequence (DNA): TGTGCCAGCTCACCACCGACTAGCGGGAGGGGAGATACGCAGTATTTT.

The CDR3 coding sequence is TGTGCCACCAGCGGGAGAAGCGGAAACACCGGGGAGCTGTTTTTT. Protein sequence: CATSGRSGNTGELFF. This chain connects TRBV24-1 to TRBJ2-2, with D perhaps TRBD2 (6 bases). Deletions cut 7 bases from V and 2 bases from J, with 13 bases between. Germline CDR1 reads KGHDR; CDR2 reads SFDVKD. This CDR3 has 15 amino acids.

CDR3 sequence (DNA): TGTGCCAGCAGCTTAGTAAGGTCAGGGGGCACTGAAGCTTTCTTT. Its translation is CASSLVRSGGTEAFF. The chain couples TRBV7-2 to TRBJ1-1; 7 positions agree with TRBD1. This CDR3 has 15 residues. In germline, CDR1 is SGHTA, CDR2 FQGNSA. V shed 1 base, J shed 4 bases, and the junction held 6 bases outside the gene matches. Based on the CDR3 plus reference TRBV7-2 and TRBJ1-1, the full variable domain is GAGVSQSPSNKVTEKGKDVELRCDPISGHTALYWYRQSLGQGLEFLIYFQGNSAPDKSGLPSDRFSAERTGGSVSTLTIQRTQQEDSAVYLCASSLVRSGGTEAFFGQGTRLTVV.

The chain combines TRBV7-2 with TRBJ2-1; unclear D gene. Looked up from germline, CDR1 is SGHTA and CDR2 is FQGNSA. The CDR3 has 11 amino acids. The V and J ends lost 5 bases and 11 bases respectively, with 10 bases between them. For the CDR3, the DNA is TGTGCCAGCAGCCCCGGAGTGAAGCAGTTCTTC. Translated, it gives CASSPGVKQFF.

The chain links TRBV19 to TRBJ2-3, with a tentative D call TRBD2 (6 bases). V was pared by 5 bases and J by 4 bases, with 13 bases between. This CDR3 contains 14 residues. Germline V lookup: CDR1 LNHDA, CDR2 SQIVND (reference sequence). CDR3 loop: CASSAQGGPDTQYF. The CDR3 nucleotides are TGTGCCAGTAGTGCCCAGGGAGGCCCAGATACGCAGTATTTT.

V gene TRBV9 combines with J gene TRBJ2-3, with D unclear. The germline V gene encodes CDR1 SGDLS and CDR2 YYNGEE. CDR3 length equals 14 residues. V was cut by 2 bases and J by 0 bases, with 7 bases left in between. DNA of the CDR3: TGTGCCAGCAGCGTTTCGACTAGCACAGATACGCAGTATTTT. It codes for CASSVSTSTDTQYF. Supplemented by reference TRBV9 and TRBJ2-3, the full variable domain reads DSGVTQTPKHLITATGQRVTLRCSPRSGDLSVYWYQQSLDQGLQFLIQYYNGEERAKGNILERFSAQQFPDLHSELNLSSLELGDSALYFCASSVSTSTDTQYFGPGTRLTVL.

This chain connects TRBV5-6 to TRBJ2-3, with TRBD1 matching over 7 bases. V gave up 3 bases and J gave up 3 bases; unmatched junction bases: 10. Germline lookup yields CDR1 SGHDT and CDR2 YYEEEE. The CDR3 runs 16 residues. CDR3 in amino acids: CASSSPRDRITDTQYF. The DNA for the CDR3 is TGTGCCAGCAGCTCGCCCCGGGACAGAATAACAGATACGCAGTATTTT.

In its sample, this clone was seen once. This chain joins TRBV19 and TRBJ1-2, with 11 bases matching TRBD1. V trimming: 4 bases; J trimming: 4 bases; junction bases outside the gene matches: 5. This CDR3 contains 15 residues. Germline V lookup: CDR1 LNHDA, CDR2 SQIVND (reference sequence). The CDR3 loop is CASSTAGTGGYGYTF. CDR3 in DNA: TGTGCCAGTAGTACCGCCGGGACAGGGGGCTATGGCTACACCTTC. The variable domain in full, with the rest retrieved from reference TRBV19 and TRBJ1-2, is DGGITQSPKYLFRKEGQNVTLSCEQNLNHDAMYWYRQDPGQGLRLIYYSQIVNDFQKGDIAEGYSVSREKKESFPLTVTSAQKNPTAFYLCASSTAGTGGYGYTFGSGTRLTVV.

A single count supports this clone. The CDR3 region is CASSQVTGTVYNSPLHF. In DNA form, the CDR3 reads TGCGCCAGCAGCCAAGTCACCGGGACAGTCTATAATTCACCCCTCCACTTT. This sequence joins TRBV4-1 and TRBJ1-6; 7 bases match TRBD1. V shed 1 base, J shed 3 bases, and the junction held 6 bases outside the gene matches. In germline, CDR1 is MGHRA, CDR2 YSYEKL. This CDR3 is built from 17 residues.

The V and J genes are TRBV7-9 and TRBJ2-2; D is perhaps TRBD1 (5 bases). Per germline, CDR1 SEHNR and CDR2 FQNEAQ (reference sequence). This CDR3 region has 13 residues. The V gene lost 5 bases and the J gene lost 6 bases, with 10 bases spanning the gap. Here the CDR3 reads CASSPGYAGELFF. The CDR3 DNA sequence: TGTGCCAGCAGCCCAGGGTACGCCGGGGAGCTGTTTTTT.

There are a few counts of this clone. This chain joins TRBV6-5 and TRBJ2-2, with no clear D. Germline CDR1 and CDR2: MNHEY and SVGAGI. The germline V and J ends were trimmed by 0 bases and 7 bases, with 12 bases remaining between them. CDR3 size: 15 residues. Here the CDR3 DNA reads TGTGCCAGCAGTTACTCGTACCTAGAGGTCGGGGAGCTGTTTTTT. Translating it yields CASSYSYLEVGELFF.

This chain joins TRBV18 and TRBJ2-1; D is possibly TRBD2 (6 bases). Trimming removed 1 base from V and 5 bases from J, with 12 bases in between. This CDR3 spans 15 amino acids. Germline values: CDR1 KGHSH, CDR2 LQKENI. The CDR3, as DNA: TGTGCCAGCTCACCACGAAAAGTAGCGGACAATGAGCAGTTCTTC. It specifies CASSPRKVADNEQFF. Together with reference TRBV18 and TRBJ2-1, the CDR3 gives the full variable domain: NAGVMQNPRHLVRRRGQEARLRCSPMKGHSHVYWYRQLPEEGLKFMVYLQKENIIDESGMPKERFSAEFPKEGPSILRIQQVVRGDSAAYFCASSPRKVADNEQFFGPGTRLTVL.